These 31 T cell receptor beta chains were all obtained from the same sample, sequenced in a study of PD-1 blockade in classical Hodgkin lymphoma. Generated by immunoSEQ multiplex PCR, the TCRdb table keeps only in-frame clones and is missing some. The data contain around 25,000 clones, roughly three quarters of them singletons. Each patient experienced a relapse that followed autologous stem cell transplantation, and brentuximab vedotin exposure varied. This material consisted of peripheral blood mononuclear cells (PBMCs), taken at baseline. The source is a human donor with classical Hodgkin lymphoma.

This chain links TRBV5-6 with TRBJ2-1; D is perhaps TRBD2 (5 bases). Between the trimmed V and J ends, which lost 0 bases and 5 bases, there was a span of 9 bases. This CDR3 contains 14 residues. CDR1 is SGHDT and CDR2 is YYEEEE in the germline V gene. The CDR3 region has the DNA TGTGCCAGCAGCTTGGCGGGGTTTCACAATGAGCAGTTCTTC. Translated, it gives CASSLAGFHNEQFF.

The chain uses TRBV11-3 and TRBJ2-3, with 7 bases fitting TRBD2. CDR3 length: 15 amino acids. The trim removed 1 base at V and 0 bases at J, leaving 1 base unmatched. Germline values: CDR1 SGHNT, CDR2 YENEEA. The CDR3 sequence is CASSLGGGSTDTQYF. CDR3 nucleotides: TGTGCCAGCAGCTTAGGCGGGGGAAGCACAGATACGCAGTATTTT.

This rearrangement joins TRBV4-3 to TRBJ1-2; a weak D match, TRBD1 (5 bases). Trimming took off 1 base at V and 9 bases at J, with 15 bases between the two ends. The CDR3 runs to 14 residues. The germline CDR1 and CDR2 sequences are LGHNA and YSLEER. The CDR3 protein is CASSQVGAGSSYTF. CDR3 bases: TGCGCCAGCAGCCAAGTTGGGGCAGGTTCAAGCTACACCTTC.

This clone was recorded only once. V gene TRBV2 combines with J gene TRBJ2-7, with TRBD2 matching over 8 bases. V shed 4 bases and J 5 bases; nucleotides not matched to a gene: 10. The germline V gene encodes CDR1 SNHLY and CDR2 FYNNEI. CDR3 size: 15 residues. CDR3 region: CASSAGGGGLDEQYF. The CDR3 DNA reads TGTGCCAGCAGTGCCGGGGGGGGCGGGCTCGACGAGCAGTACTTC.

The chain uses TRBV7-8 and TRBJ2-1, with D possibly being TRBD2 (6 bases). Trimming shortened V by 4 bases and J by 4 bases, and 17 bases separated the two germline ends. This CDR3 comprises 16 residues. Germline V gene data show CDR1 as SGHVS and CDR2 as FQNEAQ. Written as DNA, the CDR3 is TGTGCCAGCAGCTCCTTGTTAGGTAGCGGTTACAATGAGCAGTTCTTC. Protein product: CASSSLLGSGYNEQFF.

J is TRBJ2-5 and V is TRBV27, with TRBD2 as a possible D gene (5 bases). Trimming took 6 bases from V and 7 from J, leaving 15 bases between them. The CDR3 runs 13 residues. CDR1 is MNHEY, CDR2 SMNVEV, per germline (reference sequence). CDR3 protein: CASSPGSLGTQYF. CDR3 coding DNA: TGTGCCAGCAGCCCGGGGTCTTTGGGGACCCAGTACTTC.

V and J are TRBV4-3 and TRBJ2-3; 9 bases are a match to TRBD2. Germline loops: CDR1 LGHNA, CDR2 YSLEER. J lost 5 bases, V lost 0 bases, and 6 bases had no gene match. The CDR3 extends over 16 amino acids. The CDR3 nucleotides are TGCGCCAGCAGCCAAGATACCGCTAGCGGGGTAGATACGCAGTATTTT. This translates into CASSQDTASGVDTQYF.

The count of this clone is one. CDR3 sequence (DNA): TGTGCCAGCGGGGGGGTAGGGTACGCAGATACGCAGTATTTT. It yields the protein CASGGVGYADTQYF. V gene TRBV28 combines with J gene TRBJ2-3; 7 positions match TRBD2. Germline V gives CDR1 MDHEN, CDR2 SYDVKM. Germline trimming cut 8 bases from V and 4 bases from J; bases unmatched to any gene: 9. CDR3 size: 14 residues.

V and J are TRBV11-3 and TRBJ2-7; the match to TRBD1 covers 7 bases. With 0 bases clipped from V and 2 bases from J, the junction kept 4 bases outside the gene matches. Germline loops: CDR1 SGHNT, CDR2 YENEEA. This CDR3 contains 15 residues. The CDR3 DNA sequence: TGTGCCAGCAGCTTAGAGACAGGGACCACCTACGAGCAGTACTTC. Translated, it gives CASSLETGTTYEQYF.

The CDR3 DNA is TGTGCCAGCAGTTTATCCCAACCTATTCGGGACAGGTCTGCAACTAATGAAAAACTGTTTTTT. This encodes CASSLSQPIRDRSATNEKLFF. The rearrangement uses TRBV27 and TRBJ1-4; 8 bases match TRBD1. After removal of 0 bases from V and 0 bases from J, the junction contained 15 bases not matched to a gene. CDR1 is MNHEY and CDR2 is SMNVEV in the germline V gene (reference sequence). The CDR3 runs to 21 residues.

In its sample, this clone was seen a few times. The chain is built from TRBV5-4 and TRBJ2-7; tentatively, D is TRBD2 (7 bases). V was clipped by 0 bases and J by 6 bases, with 19 bases between them. This CDR3 has 16 residues. CDR1 and CDR2 from the germline V gene are SGHNT and YYREEE (reference sequence). CDR3 nucleotides: TGTGCCAGCAGCTTGGGAGGGGGGGGAGACCTAGGCGAGCAGTACTTC. Its translation: CASSLGGGGDLGEQYF. Together with reference TRBV5-4 and TRBJ2-7, the CDR3 gives the full variable domain: ETGVTQSPTHLIKTRGQQVTLRCSSQSGHNTVSWYQQALGQGPQFIFQYYREEENGRGNFPPRFSGLQFPNYSSELNVNALELDDSALYLCASSLGGGGDLGEQYFGPGTRLTVT.

This clone came up a few times. The chain joins TRBV19 to TRBJ2-7; D assignment may be TRBD1 or TRBD2 (5 bases each). Deletions cut 3 bases from V and 6 bases from J, with 9 bases between. This CDR3 has 12 residues. Looked up from germline, CDR1 is LNHDA and CDR2 is SQIVND (reference sequence). CDR3 protein: CASSMKGREQYF. Here the CDR3 DNA reads TGTGCCAGTAGTATGAAGGGACGCGAGCAGTACTTC.

This clone has a handful of counts. The J gene is TRBJ1-6, the V gene TRBV2; 7 nucleotides line up with TRBD1. Germline CDR1 reads SNHLY; CDR2 reads FYNNEI. The trim removed 4 bases at V and 10 bases at J, leaving 13 bases unmatched. The CDR3 runs to 16 residues. The CDR3 loop reads CASSGGSGRGLSPLHF. CDR3 sequence (DNA): TGTGCCAGCAGTGGGGGGAGTGGCAGGGGGTTGTCACCCCTCCACTTT.

The V and J genes are TRBV11-1 and TRBJ2-3, with no clear D. This CDR3 contains 14 residues. V dropped 1 base and J dropped 1 base, with 6 bases sitting between them. CDR1 and CDR2 from the germline V gene are SGHAT and FQDESV (reference sequence). DNA of the CDR3: TGTGCCAGCAGCTTAGACGCAGGCACAGATACGCAGTATTTT. It is translated as CASSLDAGTDTQYF.

The V gene is TRBV7-9, the J gene TRBJ1-3; D is unclear. The CDR3 is 14 amino acids. V was shortened by 3 bases and J by 2 bases, with 8 bases between the two germline ends. Germline V lookup: CDR1 SEHNR, CDR2 FQNEAQ (reference sequence). This CDR3 reads CASSFESAGNTIYF. DNA for the CDR3: TGTGCCAGCAGCTTCGAAAGTGCTGGAAACACCATATATTTT.

DNA for the CDR3: TGTGCCAGCCGGGGACAGGGGCCCACCTATGGCTACACCTTC. Translation: CASRGQGPTYGYTF. V is TRBV25-1 and J is TRBJ1-2, with 10 bases aligning to TRBD1. Germline V gene lookup returns CDR1 MGHDK and CDR2 SYGVNS. J was trimmed by 4 bases and V by 8 bases; bases with no gene match: 7. There are 14 residues in the CDR3.

The genes are TRBV4-2 and TRBJ1-2; maybe TRBD1 (5 bases). CDR1 is LGHNA and CDR2 is YNFKEQ in the germline V gene. The CDR3 is made up of 14 amino acids. The V end lost 0 bases, the J end lost 9 bases, and 14 bases lay between the germline ends. The DNA for the CDR3 is TGTGCCAGCAGCCAAGACACTTCCGACAGCAGCTACACCTTC. Encoded protein: CASSQDTSDSSYTF.

The chain couples TRBV11-2 to TRBJ2-2; the D is unclear. The germline V gene encodes CDR1 SGHAT and CDR2 FQNNGV. Trimming pared 3 bases from V and 4 bases from J, leaving 9 bases between. The CDR3 is 14 residues long. The CDR3 loop reads CASSLLRVTGELFF. The CDR3 DNA reads TGTGCCAGCAGCTTGCTCCGGGTCACCGGGGAGCTGTTTTTT. The entire variable domain, with the rest obtained from reference TRBV11-2 and TRBJ2-2, is as follows: EAGVAQSPRYKIIEKRQSVAFWCNPISGHATLYWYQQILGQGPKLLIQFQNNGVVDDSQLPKDRFSAERLKGVDSTLKIQPAKLEDSAVYLCASSLLRVTGELFFGEGSRLTVL.

This rearrangement joins TRBV10-3 to TRBJ1-4; unclear D gene. With 2 bases removed from V and 5 bases from J, the gap between germline ends came to 3 bases. The germline gives CDR1 ENHRY, CDR2 SYGVKD. This CDR3 comprises 12 residues. The CDR3 loop is CAISELNEKLFF. The CDR3 nucleotides read TGTGCCATCAGTGAGCTGAATGAAAAACTGTTTTTT.

As concerns this clone: Other DNA sequences in this specimen translate into the identical CDR3. This chain links TRBV19 with TRBJ2-2; TRBD1 or TRBD2 may be the D gene (6 bases each). V gave up 1 base and J gave up 5 bases, with 8 bases separating them. Germline V gene data show CDR1 as LNHDA and CDR2 as SQIVND (reference sequence). This CDR3 has 14 residues. The CDR3 is CASSIGGGTGELFF. Here the CDR3 DNA reads TGTGCCAGTAGTATAGGAGGGGGGACCGGGGAGCTGTTTTTT.

The V and J genes are TRBV6-6 and TRBJ2-7, with 10 bases that match TRBD1. This CDR3 is 15 amino acids long. From germline, CDR1 is MNHNY and CDR2 SVGAGI (reference sequence). The junction had 4 bases not matched to a gene; V was cut back by 0 bases and J by 5 bases. The CDR3 nucleotides read TGTGCCAGCAGTTACTCCTGGGACAGGGGCGACGAGCAGTACTTC. The encoded protein is CASSYSWDRGDEQYF.

The chain couples TRBV7-6 to TRBJ1-4; possibly TRBD1 for D (5 bases). The V and J ends lost 5 bases and 6 bases respectively, with 19 bases between them. The CDR3 consists of 16 residues. The germline CDR1 and CDR2 sequences are SGHVS and FNYEAQ. CDR3 DNA sequence: TGTGCCAGCAGCCCGGGAAGTACAGGCCGTGATGAAAAACTGTTTTTT. It encodes CASSPGSTGRDEKLFF.

J is TRBJ1-6 and V is TRBV27, with D possibly being TRBD1 (5 bases). Trimming cost V 4 bases and J 6 bases, with 13 bases left between them. This CDR3 region has 15 residues. The germline CDR1 and CDR2 sequences are MNHEY and SMNVEV (reference sequence). The CDR3 bases are TGTGCCAGCAGTTATCTGGACAAGATTAATTCACCCCTCCACTTT. It translates to CASSYLDKINSPLHF.

This rearrangement joins TRBV7-2 to TRBJ2-2; perhaps TRBD2 as D (5 bases). V was cut by 1 base and J by 3 bases, with 12 bases left in between. This CDR3 has 16 residues. Germline lookup yields CDR1 SGHTA and CDR2 FQGNSA. CDR3 loop: CASSLVGGRDTGELFF. DNA for the CDR3: TGTGCCAGCAGCTTAGTTGGAGGTCGGGACACCGGGGAGCTGTTTTTT.

The chain carries TRBV6-6 and TRBJ2-7; TRBD1 matches at 9 bases. V dropped 6 bases and J dropped 6; count of bases not matched to a gene: 6. From germline, CDR1 is MNHNY and CDR2 SVGAGI (reference sequence). There are 13 residues in the CDR3. This chain's CDR3 is CASRNTGGTEQYF. CDR3 nucleotides: TGTGCCAGCAGAAATACAGGGGGCACCGAGCAGTACTTC.

The V call is TRBV7-3, the J call TRBJ2-3; possibly TRBD1 or TRBD2 for D (6 bases each). V dropped 5 bases and J dropped 0 bases, with 12 bases sitting between them. The CDR3 consists of 15 residues. CDR1 is SGHTA, CDR2 FQGTGA, per germline. CDR3 nucleotides: TGTGCCAGCAGCCTAGCGACAGGTAGCACAGATACGCAGTATTTT. It yields the protein CASSLATGSTDTQYF.

This clone was detected only a few times. The genes are TRBV6-5 and TRBJ1-5, with 8 bases aligning to TRBD1. The CDR3 contains 15 residues. Trimming cost V 5 bases and J 2 bases; bases outside gene matches: 5. Germline V gene data show CDR1 as MNHEY and CDR2 as SVGAGI. The CDR3 region is CASSRGQGGNQPQHF. The DNA for the CDR3 is TGTGCCAGCAGTCGTGGACAGGGTGGCAATCAGCCCCAGCATTTT.

This clone was recorded only once. V gene TRBV28 combines with J gene TRBJ1-4; 7 nucleotides line up with TRBD1. This CDR3 is 15 amino acids long. The junction had 8 bases not matched to a gene; V was cut back by 5 bases and J by 5 bases. Germline V gene data show CDR1 as MDHEN and CDR2 as SYDVKM. The CDR3 nucleotides are TGTGCCAGCAGTCCCGGGACAGACGTAAATGAAAAACTGTTTTTT. This sequence encodes CASSPGTDVNEKLFF.

This clone was detected only a few times. The chain carries TRBV7-9 and TRBJ2-7, with 10 bases that match TRBD1. Per the germline V gene, CDR1 is SEHNR and CDR2 is FQNEAQ (reference sequence). Losses at the gene ends were 8 bases for V and 3 bases for J; bases not matched to a gene: 1. This CDR3 contains 12 residues. CDR3: CASGTGVYEQYF. The CDR3 nucleotides read TGTGCCAGCGGGACAGGGGTCTACGAGCAGTACTTC.

The chain employs TRBV14 and TRBJ2-7, with 12 bases that match TRBD1. CDR3 size: 11 residues. Trimming cost V 8 bases and J 9 bases; bases outside gene matches: 2. Germline V lookup: CDR1 SGHDN, CDR2 FVKESK. CDR3 loop: CASGTGGRQYF. The CDR3 nucleotides are TGTGCCAGCGGGACAGGGGGCCGGCAGTACTTC.

The rearrangement joins TRBV4-3 to TRBJ1-1, with D possibly matching TRBD1 (5 bases). CDR1 and CDR2 from the germline V gene are LGHNA and YSLEER. V was clipped by 4 bases and J by 3 bases, with 9 bases between them. The length of the CDR3 is 13 residues. This chain's CDR3 is CASSLGRHTEAFF. CDR3 nucleotide sequence: TGCGCCAGCAGCCTGGGACGGCACACTGAAGCTTTCTTT.